What follows are 11 T cell receptor beta chains derived from one specimen sequenced in a study of post-analysis software for immune sequencing data (dated by TCRdb to about 2015). The paper as a whole reports these results and caveats: Roughly 5 TRBV segments, including TRBV5-6, TRBV5-1 and TRBV20-1, were significantly more frequent in patients than controls.

No cognate antigen is known for these TCRs. Library preparation was by PCR. Sequencing used an Illumina HiSeq 2500. Unique molecular identifiers were incorporated into TCR beta cDNA libraries to reduce PCR and sequencing biases. TCRdb redid the processing of the public reads, applying fastp at Q25 and MiXCR, and retained in-frame beta chains. A single entry per CDR3 protein holds the most common genes and DNA from its merged rows. A total of around 710,000 distinct CDR3 sequences appear in this sample, roughly 50% of them only once. Roughly 4.5% of the sample rests with the top ten. The sample taken for sequencing was blood. The receptors were sampled from a girl under 18 with multiple sclerosis.

This clonotype was seen only a few times. The J gene is TRBJ2-5, the V gene TRBV15; TRBD2 aligns across 8 bases. Germline V gene lookup returns CDR1 LNHNV and CDR2 YYDKDF (reference sequence). This CDR3 is built from 15 residues. V trimming: 2 bases; J trimming: 4 bases; junction bases outside the gene matches: 6. The DNA for the CDR3 is TGTGCCACCAGCAGACCCGGACTAGCACCAGAGACCCAGTACTTC. Residues: CATSRPGLAPETQYF.

The chain links TRBV6-5 to TRBJ2-5; D tentatively reads TRBD1 or TRBD2 (6 bases each). The CDR3 is 15 residues long. The germline V gene encodes CDR1 MNHEY and CDR2 SVGAGI. With 6 bases removed from V and 1 base from J, the gap between germline ends came to 15 bases. Here the CDR3 reads CASRKGEATQETQYF. For the CDR3, the DNA is TGTGCCAGCAGAAAGGGGGAGGCGACCCAAGAGACCCAGTACTTC.

V and J are TRBV20-1 and TRBJ2-5; 10 nucleotides align to TRBD1. With the DNA end fitting TRBJ2-7 better, the J assignment may be wrong. CDR1 is DFQATT and CDR2 is SNEGSKA in the germline V gene (reference sequence). This CDR3 comprises 14 residues. The CDR3 reads CSAVGTGDWDEQYF. DNA of the CDR3: TGCAGTGCTGTCGGGACAGGGGATTGGGACGAGCAGTACTTC.

J is TRBJ2-2 and V is TRBV5-1; 7 bases align to TRBD2. V dropped 2 bases and J dropped 4; count of bases not matched to a gene: 5. Germline V CDR1 and CDR2: SGHRS, YFSETQ. This CDR3 contains 15 residues. DNA for the CDR3: TGCGCCAGCAGCTTCCGGGAGGACGGCACCGGGGAGCTGTTTTTT. It yields the protein CASSFREDGTGELFF.

The rearrangement joins TRBV9 to TRBJ2-1; D perhaps matches TRBD2 (6 bases). Germline CDR1 reads SGDLS; CDR2 reads YYNGEE. V was cut by 4 bases and J by 2 bases, with 16 bases left in between. The length of the CDR3 is 16 residues. The CDR3 DNA is TGTGCCAGCAGCCCCGAGGGCGGGATTCCCTACAATGAGCAGTTCTTC. Its protein product is CASSPEGGIPYNEQFF.

This chain joins TRBV2 and TRBJ2-3; D perhaps matches TRBD1 (6 bases). CDR3 length equals 12 residues. CDR1 SNHLY and CDR2 FYNNEI come from the germline V gene. Trimming left V 6 bases short and J 4 bases short, with 8 bases between. In nucleotides, the CDR3 is TGTGCCAGCAGGGGGGCTCCAGATACGCAGTATTTT. It yields the protein CASRGAPDTQYF. Full variable domain (rest looked up from reference TRBV2 and TRBJ2-3): EPEVTQTPSHQVTQMGQEVILRCVPISNHLYFYWYRQILGQKVEFLVSFYNNEISEKSEIFDDQFSVERPDGSNFTLKIRSTKLEDSAMYFCASRGAPDTQYFGPGTRLTVL.

The V gene is TRBV6-2 or TRBV6-3, the J gene TRBJ2-7; TRBD2 matches at 8 bases. CDR1 and CDR2 (germline): MNHEY, SVGEGT. The length of the CDR3 is 15 residues. The J segment lost 7 bases and the V segment lost 7 bases, leaving 15 bases of the junction unmatched. The CDR3 nucleotides read TGTGCCAGCACCTTACAAGGGACTAGGGCTCGGGAGCAGTACTTC. Encoded protein: CASTLQGTRAREQYF.

This sequence joins TRBV5-1 and TRBJ2-1; TRBD2 matches at 7 bases. V dropped 4 bases and J dropped 9; count of bases not matched to a gene: 7. The CDR3 extends over 13 amino acids. Germline V gene sequence: CDR1 SGHRS, CDR2 YFSETQ. The chain's CDR3 is CASSRSGMGEQFF. The CDR3 DNA sequence: TGCGCCAGCAGCCGCAGCGGGATGGGTGAGCAGTTCTTC.

The chain recombines TRBV4-2 with TRBJ2-3, with D perhaps given as TRBD1 or TRBD2 (6 bases each). The CDR3 runs to 17 residues. Looked up from germline, CDR1 is LGHNA and CDR2 is YNFKEQ. V was cut by 4 bases and J by 0 bases, with 17 bases left in between. The DNA for the CDR3 is TGTGCCAGCAGCCGAATGGGGGGCCGCCAAAGCACAGATACGCAGTATTTT. Its translation: CASSRMGGRQSTDTQYF.

The chain carries TRBV7-2 and TRBJ2-7; TRBD1 or TRBD2 may be the D gene (10 bases each). The CDR3 spans 17 residues. The V gene lost 3 bases and the J gene lost 2 bases, with 20 bases spanning the gap. Germline lookup yields CDR1 SGHTA and CDR2 FQGNSA. CDR3 nucleotide sequence: TGTGCCAGCAGCTTTAGCGGGGGGACAGGGGTGGCCTACGAGCAGTACTTC. This encodes CASSFSGGTGVAYEQYF.

The V gene is TRBV6-1, the J gene TRBJ2-5, with TRBD2 matching 9 bases. The J call is doubtful: the DNA matches TRBJ2-7 better. Per germline, CDR1 MNHNS and CDR2 SASEGT. CDR3 length: 15 amino acids. The CDR3 DNA reads TGTGCCAGCAGTCCAAATGGAGCGGGAGGCTACGAGCAGTACTTC. It specifies CASSPNGAGGYEQYF.